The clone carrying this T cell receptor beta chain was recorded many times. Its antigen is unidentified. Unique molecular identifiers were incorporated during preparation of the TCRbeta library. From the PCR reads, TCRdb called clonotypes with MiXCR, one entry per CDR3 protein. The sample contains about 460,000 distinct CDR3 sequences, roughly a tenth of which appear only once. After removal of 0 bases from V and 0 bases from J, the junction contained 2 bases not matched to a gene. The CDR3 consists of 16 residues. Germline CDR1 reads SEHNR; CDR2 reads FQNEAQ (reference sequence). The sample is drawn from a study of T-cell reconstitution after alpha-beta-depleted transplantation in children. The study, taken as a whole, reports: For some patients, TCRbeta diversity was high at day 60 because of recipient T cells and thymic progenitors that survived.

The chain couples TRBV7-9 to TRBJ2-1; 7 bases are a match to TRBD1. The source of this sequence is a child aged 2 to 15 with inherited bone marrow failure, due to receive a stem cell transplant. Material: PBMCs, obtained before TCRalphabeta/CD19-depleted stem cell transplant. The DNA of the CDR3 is TGTGCCAGCAGCTTAGCCCGGGACAGCTCCTACAATGAGCAGTTCTTC. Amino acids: CASSLARDSSYNEQFF.